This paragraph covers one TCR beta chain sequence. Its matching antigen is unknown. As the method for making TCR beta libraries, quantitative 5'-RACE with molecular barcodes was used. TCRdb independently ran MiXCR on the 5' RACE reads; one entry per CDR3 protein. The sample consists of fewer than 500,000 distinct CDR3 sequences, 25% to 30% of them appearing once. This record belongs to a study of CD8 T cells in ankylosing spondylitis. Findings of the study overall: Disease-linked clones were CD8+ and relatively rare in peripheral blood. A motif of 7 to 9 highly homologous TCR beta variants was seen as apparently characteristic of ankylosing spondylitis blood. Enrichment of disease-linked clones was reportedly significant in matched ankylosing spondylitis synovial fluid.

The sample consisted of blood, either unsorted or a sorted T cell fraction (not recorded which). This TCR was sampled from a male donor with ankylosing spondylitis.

The CDR3 DNA follows: TGTGCCACCAGCAGATCCGGGACAGCCACCTACAATGAGCAGTTCTTC. It yields the protein CATSRSGTATYNEQFF. The chain combines TRBV15 with TRBJ2-1; 7 bases agree with TRBD1. The germline gives CDR1 LNHNV, CDR2 YYDKDF (reference sequence). This CDR3 comprises 16 residues. J was trimmed by 2 bases and V by 2 bases; bases with no gene match: 6.